The entry below gives a single T cell receptor (beta chain) sequence along with its context. As yet, its antigen is unknown. The data were taken from a study of blood T cells in healthy people across ages. The individuals who served as donors were healthy Caucasians living in Russia, aged roughly 6 to 90. The CDR3 has 11 residues. CDR1 SQVTM and CDR2 ANQGSEA come from the germline V gene. V was cut by 7 bases and J by 4 bases, with 10 bases left in between. Study-wide results and limits: More naive CD4+ cells and higher diversity were found in long-lived than in aged donors.

Through a sample-barcoded 5' primer and a J-beta primer mix, a second PCR was run for roughly 7 to 11 cycles. The authors tagged each cDNA molecule using a template-switch adaptor with 12 random nucleotides. In TCRdb, the 5' RACE reads were re-called with MiXCR into one record per CDR3 protein. In the table there are 550,000 to 700,000 distinct CDR3 sequences, 25% to 30% of which are singletons. The sample was blood. The clonotype originates from a woman aged 70-85 years in good health. The gene calls are TRBV29-1 and TRBJ2-5, with D perhaps matching TRBD2 (6 bases). CDR3 nucleotides: TGCAGCGCCTGGGGAGGAGAGACCCAGTACTTC. It is translated as CSAWGGETQYF. Together with reference TRBV29-1 and TRBJ2-5, the CDR3 gives the full variable domain: SAVISQKPSRDICQRGTSLTIQCQVDSQVTMMFWYRQQPGQSLTLIATANQGSEATYESGFVIDKFPISRPNLTFSTLTVSNMSPEDSSIYLCSAWGGETQYFGPGTRLLVL.